The TCR beta chain described here comes from a study of blood T cell repertoires in COVID-19. The overall study: The study drew acute and convalescent COVID-19 samples from the United States, Italy and Spain. In each case, the material was cDNA or gDNA derived from T cells, B-cell-depleted T cells, or PBMCs.

Germline CDR1 SGHRS, CDR2 YFSETQ. V was trimmed by 5 bases and J by 1 base, leaving 9 bases between them. This CDR3 has 13 amino acids. Original processing notes: Cell counts per sample came from amplifying reference gene primers. Clones were read by immunoSEQ multiplex PCR, and TCRdb kept only the in-frame ones, dropping some. For V, J and clone size, that table is used; D and trimming come from the DNA. The profile shows 75,000 to 100,000 clones, around 80% of them singletons. What was sequenced was peripheral blood. The origin of this receptor is a woman of 80 years or more with acute or convalescent COVID-19. The rearrangement joins TRBV5-1 to TRBJ1-2, with D maybe TRBD1 (6 bases). Here the CDR3 reads CASSQGINYGYTF. The CDR3 DNA reads as TGCGCCAGCAGTCAGGGGATTAACTATGGCTACACCTTC.